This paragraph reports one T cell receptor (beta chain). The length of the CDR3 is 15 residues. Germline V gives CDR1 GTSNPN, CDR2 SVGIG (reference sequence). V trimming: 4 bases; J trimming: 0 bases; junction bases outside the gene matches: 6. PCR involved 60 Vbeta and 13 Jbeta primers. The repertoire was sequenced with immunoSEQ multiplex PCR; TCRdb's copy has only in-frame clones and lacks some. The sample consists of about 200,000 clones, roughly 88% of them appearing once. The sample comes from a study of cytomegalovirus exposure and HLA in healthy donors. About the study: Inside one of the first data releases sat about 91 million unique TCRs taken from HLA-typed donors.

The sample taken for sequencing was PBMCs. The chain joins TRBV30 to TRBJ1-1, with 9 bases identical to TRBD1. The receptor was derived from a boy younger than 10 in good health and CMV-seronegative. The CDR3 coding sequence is TGTGCCTGGACGCTACAGGGGGCAATGAACACTGAAGCTTTCTTT. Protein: CAWTLQGAMNTEAFF.